The 11 T cell receptor beta chains in this list originate from one sample, sequenced in a study of blood T cell repertoires in COVID-19. Assay: immunoSEQ multiplex PCR; the TCRdb copy retains only in-frame clones and omits some. The table shows fewer than 250,000 clones, with roughly 84% occurring only once. What was sequenced was PBMCs or T cells enriched from blood (not recorded which). These receptors were taken from a woman aged 40 to 55 who had recovered from COVID-19.

The rearrangement joins TRBV30 to TRBJ1-1, with TRBD1 identical over 7 bases. CDR1 and CDR2 (germline): GTSNPN, SVGIG (reference sequence). The junction had 6 bases not matched to a gene; V was cut back by 8 bases and J by 3 bases. There are 12 residues in the CDR3. The CDR3 DNA sequence: TGTGCCGGTGACAGGGCGGACACTGAAGCTTTCTTT. Encoded protein: CAGDRADTEAFF. Filled out from reference TRBV30 and TRBJ1-1, the complete variable domain reads SQTIHQWPATLVQPVGSPLSLECTVEGTSNPNLYWYRQAAGRGLQLLFYSVGIGQISSEVPQNLSASRPQDRQFILSSKKLLLSDSGFYLCAGDRADTEAFFGQGTRLTVV.

The rearrangement links TRBV5-1 to TRBJ2-7; the match to TRBD1 covers 9 bases. This CDR3 contains 14 residues. Per the germline V gene, CDR1 is SGHRS and CDR2 is YFSETQ. V shed 4 bases, J shed 0 bases, and the junction held 2 bases outside the gene matches. CDR3 in amino acids: CASSPGQGSYEQYF. The CDR3 bases are TGCGCCAGCAGCCCGGGACAGGGCTCCTACGAGCAGTACTTC.

The chain employs TRBV7-2 and TRBJ1-4; 7 positions match TRBD1. The CDR3 is made up of 13 amino acids. V dropped 4 bases and J dropped 8; count of bases not matched to a gene: 4. CDR1 is SGHTA, CDR2 FQGNSA, per germline. The CDR3 spells CASSSGQEEKLFF. The CDR3 nucleotides read TGTGCCAGCAGCTCCGGACAGGAGGAAAAACTGTTTTTT.

The chain recombines TRBV4-1 with TRBJ2-5; 9 bases are a match to TRBD1. Germline V CDR1 and CDR2: MGHRA, YSYEKL. The J segment lost 1 base and the V segment lost 1 base, leaving 22 bases of the junction unmatched. This CDR3 region has 22 residues. The CDR3 loop reads CASSQVFSLGQGYGQSQETQYF. CDR3 DNA: TGCGCCAGCAGCCAAGTGTTCTCCTTGGGACAGGGTTACGGGCAGTCCCAAGAGACCCAGTACTTC.

The chain couples TRBV7-2 to TRBJ1-2, with D perhaps matching TRBD1 (5 bases). CDR1 is SGHTA, CDR2 FQGNSA, per germline. V was cut by 6 bases and J by 0 bases, with 17 bases left in between. CDR3 length: 16 amino acids. For the CDR3, the DNA is TGTGCCAGCAGTAGAAATCGGGGGGAGGCTAACTATGGCTACACCTTC. Its protein product is CASSRNRGEANYGYTF.

CDR3 region: CASSGQGNYGYTF. The CDR3 DNA reads as TGTGCCAGCAGCGGACAGGGAAACTATGGCTACACCTTC. The chain has TRBV11-2 and TRBJ1-2; 8 bases agree with TRBD1. Germline V gene data show CDR1 as SGHAT and CDR2 as FQNNGV. CDR3 size: 13 residues. V shed 5 bases and J 2 bases; nucleotides not matched to a gene: 1.

This clone was seen more than once but under ten times. The chain links TRBV5-8 to TRBJ2-7, with D perhaps matching TRBD1 (5 bases). The CDR3 totals 13 residues. Germline V gene sequence: CDR1 SGHTS, CDR2 YDEGEE. The germline V and J ends were trimmed by 4 bases and 7 bases, with 15 bases remaining between them. CDR3 DNA sequence: TGTGCCAGCAGCGTAACAGGATTTGGGGAGCAGTACTTC. This gives the protein CASSVTGFGEQYF.

V usage is TRBV3-1 (or the pseudogene TRBV3-2) and J usage is TRBJ1-2; maybe TRBD1 (5 bases). CDR1 LGHDT and CDR2 YNNKEL come from the germline V gene (reference sequence). This CDR3 comprises 16 residues. The V gene lost 2 bases and the J gene lost 4 bases, with 17 bases spanning the gap. Here the CDR3 DNA reads TGTGCCAGCAGCCAAAGGGCAGGGATCGGGGGCTATGGCTACACCTTC. Protein product: CASSQRAGIGGYGYTF.

The chain combines TRBV19 with TRBJ2-2, with 10 bases that match TRBD1. Germline V lookup: CDR1 LNHDA, CDR2 SQIVND (reference sequence). Losses at the gene ends were 3 bases for V and 3 bases for J; bases not matched to a gene: 1. This CDR3 is 15 amino acids long. CDR3 DNA: TGTGCCAGTAGTATTGGGACAGGGGACACCGGGGAGCTGTTTTTT. Translating gives CASSIGTGDTGELFF.

J is TRBJ1-1 and V is TRBV19, with 7 bases aligning to TRBD1. This CDR3 comprises 14 residues. Trimming took 6 bases from V and 4 from J; bases not matched to a gene: 8. From germline, CDR1 is LNHDA and CDR2 SQIVND (reference sequence). For the CDR3, the DNA is TGTGCCAGTAGCAAACAGGGGACGTCCACTGAAGCTTTCTTT. Amino acid sequence: CASSKQGTSTEAFF. The variable domain in full, with the rest retrieved from reference TRBV19 and TRBJ1-1, is DGGITQSPKYLFRKEGQNVTLSCEQNLNHDAMYWYRQDPGQGLRLIYYSQIVNDFQKGDIAEGYSVSREKKESFPLTVTSAQKNPTAFYLCASSKQGTSTEAFFGQGTRLTVV.

V and J are TRBV10-2 and TRBJ1-1, with 10 positions matching TRBD1. The CDR3 is 13 residues long. From germline, CDR1 is WSHSY and CDR2 SAAADI. The ends lost 8 bases at V and 5 bases at J; junction bases unmatched: 5. CDR3 loop: CASRGQGVTEAFF. DNA for the CDR3: TGCGCCAGCCGAGGACAGGGGGTAACTGAAGCTTTCTTT.